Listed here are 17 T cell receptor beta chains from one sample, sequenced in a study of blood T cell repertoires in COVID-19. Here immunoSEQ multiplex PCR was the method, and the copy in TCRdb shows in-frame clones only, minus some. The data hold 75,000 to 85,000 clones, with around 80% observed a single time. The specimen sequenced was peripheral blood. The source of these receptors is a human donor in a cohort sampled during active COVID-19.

The CDR3 region has the DNA TGTGCCAGAAGCTTGGAACAGGGTAGCTCCTACGAGCAGTACTTC. Its translation: CARSLEQGSSYEQYF. The rearrangement joins TRBV5-3 to TRBJ2-7, with D possibly TRBD1 on 6 matching bases. TRBV5-3 is an ORF for which the function is uncertain. Trimming removed 0 bases from V and 0 bases from J, with 10 bases in between. This CDR3 has 15 amino acids.

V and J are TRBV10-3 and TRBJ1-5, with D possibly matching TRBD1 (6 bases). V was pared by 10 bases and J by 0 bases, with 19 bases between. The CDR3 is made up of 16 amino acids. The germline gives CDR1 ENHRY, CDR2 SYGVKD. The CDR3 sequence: CATKDSQSYSNQPQHF. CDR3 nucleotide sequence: TGTGCCACTAAGGACAGCCAGAGCTATAGCAATCAGCCCCAGCATTTT.

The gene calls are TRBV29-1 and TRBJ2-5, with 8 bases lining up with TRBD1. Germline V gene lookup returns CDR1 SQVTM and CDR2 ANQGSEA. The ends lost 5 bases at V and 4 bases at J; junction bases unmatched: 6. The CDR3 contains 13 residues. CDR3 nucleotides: TGCAGCGTTTATACAGGGGGGACAGAGACCCAGTACTTC. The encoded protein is CSVYTGGTETQYF.

The CDR3 spells CSVERSSYEQYF. CDR3 bases: TGCAGCGTTGAGAGGTCCTCCTACGAGCAGTACTTC. The V call is TRBV29-1, the J call TRBJ2-7; D is unresolved. Trimming shortened V by 3 bases and J by 0 bases, and 6 bases separated the two germline ends. The CDR3 sequence is 12 residues long. Per the germline V gene, CDR1 is SQVTM and CDR2 is ANQGSEA.

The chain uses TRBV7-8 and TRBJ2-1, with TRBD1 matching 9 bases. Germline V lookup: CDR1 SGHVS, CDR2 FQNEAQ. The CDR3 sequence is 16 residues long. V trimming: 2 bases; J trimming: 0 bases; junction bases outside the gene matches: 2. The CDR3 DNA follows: TGTGCCAGCAGCTTACGGACAGGGGCCTCCTACAATGAGCAGTTCTTC. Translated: CASSLRTGASYNEQFF.

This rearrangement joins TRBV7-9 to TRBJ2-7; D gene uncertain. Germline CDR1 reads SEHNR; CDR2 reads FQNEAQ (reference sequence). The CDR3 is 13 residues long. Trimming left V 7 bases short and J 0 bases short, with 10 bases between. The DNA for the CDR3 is TGTGCCAGCACTCCGGTGAGCTCCTACGAGCAGTACTTC. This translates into CASTPVSSYEQYF.

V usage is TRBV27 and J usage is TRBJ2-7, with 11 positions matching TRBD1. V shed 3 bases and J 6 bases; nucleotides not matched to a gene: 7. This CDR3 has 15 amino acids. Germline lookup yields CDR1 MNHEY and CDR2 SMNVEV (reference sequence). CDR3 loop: CASSLTGTGGFEQYF. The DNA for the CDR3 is TGTGCCAGCAGTTTGACCGGGACAGGGGGATTCGAGCAGTACTTC.

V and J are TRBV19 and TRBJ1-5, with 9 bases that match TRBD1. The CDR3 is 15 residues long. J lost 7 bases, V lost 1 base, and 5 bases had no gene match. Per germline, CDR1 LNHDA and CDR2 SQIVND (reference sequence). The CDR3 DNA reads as TGTGCCAGTAGTATAGGACCCGACAGGGGGCAGCCCCAGCATTTT. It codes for CASSIGPDRGQPQHF.

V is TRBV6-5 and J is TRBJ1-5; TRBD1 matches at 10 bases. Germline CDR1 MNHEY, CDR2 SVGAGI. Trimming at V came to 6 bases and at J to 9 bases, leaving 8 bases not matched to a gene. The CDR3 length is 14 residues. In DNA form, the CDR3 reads TGTGCCAGCAGCCAAGGACAGGGGGGATGGCCCCAGCATTTT. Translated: CASSQGQGGWPQHF.

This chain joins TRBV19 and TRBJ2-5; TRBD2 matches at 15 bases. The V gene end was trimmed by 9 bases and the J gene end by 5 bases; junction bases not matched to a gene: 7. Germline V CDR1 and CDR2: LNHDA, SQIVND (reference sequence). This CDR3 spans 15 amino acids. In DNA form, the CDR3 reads TGTGCCAGCACCAGGACTAGCGGGGGGGGTGAGACCCAGTACTTC. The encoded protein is CASTRTSGGGETQYF.

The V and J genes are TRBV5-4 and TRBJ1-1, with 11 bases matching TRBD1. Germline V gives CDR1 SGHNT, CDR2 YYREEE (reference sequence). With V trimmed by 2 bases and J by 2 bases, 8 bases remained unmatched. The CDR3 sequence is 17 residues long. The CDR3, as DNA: TGTGCCAGCAGCTTCCCCCCGGGACAGGGGGGAAACACTGAAGCTTTCTTT. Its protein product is CASSFPPGQGGNTEAFF.

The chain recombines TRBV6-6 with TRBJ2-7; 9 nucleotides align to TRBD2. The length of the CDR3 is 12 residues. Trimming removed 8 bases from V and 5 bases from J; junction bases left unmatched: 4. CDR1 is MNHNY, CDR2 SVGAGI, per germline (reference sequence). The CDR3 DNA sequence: TGTGCCAGCGGGGTAGCGGGAGACGAGCAGTACTTC. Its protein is CASGVAGDEQYF.

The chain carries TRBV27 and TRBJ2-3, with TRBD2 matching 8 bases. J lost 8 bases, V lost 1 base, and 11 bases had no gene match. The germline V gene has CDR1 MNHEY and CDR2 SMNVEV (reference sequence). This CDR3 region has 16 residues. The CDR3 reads CASSLLAGGLRRTQYF. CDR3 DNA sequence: TGTGCCAGCAGTTTATTGGCGGGGGGCCTTCGGCGTACGCAGTATTTT.

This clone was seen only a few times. The CDR3 DNA is TGTGCCAGCAGCCAGCGGACTAGCGGGGGCCCGATTCAGTACTTC. This gives the protein CASSQRTSGGPIQYF. The V call is TRBV7-2, the J call TRBJ2-4, with 13 bases aligning to TRBD2. V dropped 5 bases and J dropped 10; count of bases not matched to a gene: 8. Germline CDR1 SGHTA, CDR2 FQGNSA. The CDR3 is made up of 15 amino acids.

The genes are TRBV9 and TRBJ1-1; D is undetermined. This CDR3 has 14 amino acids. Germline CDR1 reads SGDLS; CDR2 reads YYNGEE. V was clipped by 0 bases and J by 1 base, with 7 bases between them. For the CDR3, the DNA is TGTGCCAGCAGCGTAGCGGGTCAGAACACTGAAGCTTTCTTT. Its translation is CASSVAGQNTEAFF.

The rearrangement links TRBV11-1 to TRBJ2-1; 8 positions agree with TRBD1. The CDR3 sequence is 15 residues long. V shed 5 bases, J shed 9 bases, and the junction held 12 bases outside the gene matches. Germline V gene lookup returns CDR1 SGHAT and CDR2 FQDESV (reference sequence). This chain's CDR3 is CASSTYDRGIGEQFF. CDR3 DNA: TGTGCCAGCAGCACCTATGACAGGGGTATCGGTGAGCAGTTCTTC.

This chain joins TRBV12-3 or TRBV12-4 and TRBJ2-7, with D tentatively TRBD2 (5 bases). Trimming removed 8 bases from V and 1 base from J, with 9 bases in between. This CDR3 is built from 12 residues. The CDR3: CASGGGSYEQYF. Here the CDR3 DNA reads TGTGCCAGCGGTGGCGGGTCCTACGAGCAGTACTTC.